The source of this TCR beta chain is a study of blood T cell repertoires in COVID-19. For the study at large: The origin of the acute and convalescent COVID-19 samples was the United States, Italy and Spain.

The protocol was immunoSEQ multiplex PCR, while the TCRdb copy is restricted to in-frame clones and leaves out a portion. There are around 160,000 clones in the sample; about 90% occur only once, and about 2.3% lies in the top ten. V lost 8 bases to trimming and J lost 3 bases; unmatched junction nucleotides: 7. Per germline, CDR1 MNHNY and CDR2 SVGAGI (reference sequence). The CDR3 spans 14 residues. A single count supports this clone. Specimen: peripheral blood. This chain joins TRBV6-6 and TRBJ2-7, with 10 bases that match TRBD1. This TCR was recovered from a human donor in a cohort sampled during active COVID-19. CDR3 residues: CASRPGTGVYEQYF. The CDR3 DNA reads TGTGCCAGCCGGCCCGGGACAGGGGTCTACGAGCAGTACTTC.